These 17 T cell receptor beta chains were sequenced from one sample in a study of blood T cell repertoires in COVID-19. Using immunoSEQ multiplex PCR, the repertoire was profiled, and TCRdb retains in-frame clones only, with some absent. The sample gives around 270,000 clones, roughly nine tenths of which show up once; roughly 9.8% is in the top ten. The specimen sequenced was peripheral blood. Receptors were obtained from a man aged 40-50 years who had recovered from COVID-19.

Only one count was recorded for this clone. V usage is TRBV5-1 and J usage is TRBJ2-5, with D possibly TRBD2 on 5 matching bases. CDR1 is SGHRS, CDR2 YFSETQ, per germline. Trimming took off 2 bases at V and 4 bases at J, with 15 bases between the two ends. This CDR3 region has 15 residues. The CDR3 DNA is TGCGCCAGCAGCTTAGTACTAGGGTCTGGAGAGACCCAGTACTTC. This codes for CASSLVLGSGETQYF.

The chain is built from TRBV5-6 and TRBJ2-3; D is unresolved. The CDR3 length is 14 residues. The V gene lost 4 bases and the J gene lost 1 base, with 10 bases spanning the gap. Germline-derived CDR1 and CDR2 are SGHDT and YYEEEE. CDR3 residues: CASSPGPRTDTQYF. In nucleotides, the CDR3 is TGTGCCAGCAGCCCTGGGCCTCGCACAGATACGCAGTATTTT.

The rearrangement uses TRBV27 and TRBJ1-1; possibly TRBD1 for D (5 bases). The CDR3 contains 14 residues. The germline CDR1 and CDR2 sequences are MNHEY and SMNVEV (reference sequence). V lost 6 bases and J 3 bases, leaving 14 bases between the germline ends. DNA of the CDR3: TGTGCCAGCAGCCCACCCCGGGGGGACACTGAAGCTTTCTTT. Translated: CASSPPRGDTEAFF.

This chain joins TRBV18 and TRBJ1-5, with 7 bases that match TRBD1. CDR1 KGHSH and CDR2 LQKENI come from the germline V gene. V shed 0 bases and J 1 base; nucleotides not matched to a gene: 15. This CDR3 has 20 amino acids. The DNA for the CDR3 is TGTGCCAGCTCACCACCCGGTAACCGAGACAGGGTAATAAGCAATCAGCCCCAGCATTTT. Translated: CASSPPGNRDRVISNQPQHF.

The rearrangement joins TRBV7-8 to TRBJ1-2; 7 nucleotides line up with TRBD1. The CDR3 length is 13 residues. Germline loops: CDR1 SGHVS, CDR2 FQNEAQ. With 5 bases clipped from V and 8 bases from J, the junction kept 8 bases outside the gene matches. CDR3 nucleotide sequence: TGTGCCAGCAGCGTAGGACAGGCACTGGGCTACACCTTC. Its translation is CASSVGQALGYTF.

The chain couples TRBV6-4 to TRBJ1-2; D is possibly TRBD1 (6 bases). V was trimmed by 0 bases and J by 8 bases, leaving 10 bases between them. The CDR3 covers 13 residues. Germline CDR1 MRHNA, CDR2 SNTAGT. CDR3 residues: CASSDSTGRGYTF. The CDR3, as DNA: TGTGCCAGCAGTGACTCGACAGGTCGGGGCTACACCTTC.

This chain links TRBV7-3 with TRBJ2-5; D might be TRBD1 (5 bases). CDR3 size: 14 residues. Germline CDR1 and CDR2: SGHTA and FQGTGA. V was clipped by 1 base and J by 5 bases, with 11 bases between them. CDR3 coding DNA: TGTGCCAGCAGCTTAAGGGGCCCAGGGGAGACCCAGTACTTC. Protein sequence: CASSLRGPGETQYF.

This chain connects TRBV3-1 (or the pseudogene TRBV3-2) to TRBJ2-2; maybe TRBD2 (6 bases). CDR1 LGHDT and CDR2 YNNKEL come from the germline V gene (reference sequence). This CDR3 has 16 amino acids. V dropped 2 bases and J dropped 6 bases, with 16 bases sitting between them. CDR3 DNA sequence: TGTGCCAGCAGCCAATGGGGGGACGAAGAAGCCGGGGAGCTGTTTTTT. Its translation: CASSQWGDEEAGELFF.

The table lists this clone with a few counts. CDR3 in DNA: TGTGCCAGCCGGACTGGCAGCTCCTACAATGAGCAGTTCTTC. This sequence encodes CASRTGSSYNEQFF. The chain joins TRBV6-4 to TRBJ2-1; the D gene is possibly TRBD2 (5 bases). Per the germline V gene, CDR1 is MRHNA and CDR2 is SNTAGT. Trimming took off 8 bases at V and 0 bases at J, with 11 bases between the two ends. The CDR3 spans 14 residues.

The V and J genes are TRBV24-1 and TRBJ2-1; D possibly corresponds to TRBD1 (5 bases). The V gene lost 4 bases and the J gene lost 7 bases, with 10 bases spanning the gap. Germline V lookup: CDR1 KGHDR, CDR2 SFDVKD. The CDR3 contains 13 residues. CDR3 nucleotide sequence: TGTGCCACCAGTGACCCTAGGGGAAATGAGCAGTTCTTC. This encodes CATSDPRGNEQFF.

The chain carries TRBV19 and TRBJ1-1; 7 nucleotides agree with TRBD1. The junction had 3 bases not matched to a gene; V was cut back by 3 bases and J by 5 bases. Germline V gene sequence: CDR1 LNHDA, CDR2 SQIVND (reference sequence). CDR3 size: 13 residues. In nucleotides, the CDR3 is TGTGCCAGTAGTATCACAGGGGTTACTGAAGCTTTCTTT. Its protein product is CASSITGVTEAFF.

V and J are TRBV7-2 and TRBJ2-1; D might be TRBD1 (6 bases). V lost 5 bases and J lost 5, with 19 bases in between. Per germline, CDR1 SGHTA and CDR2 FQGNSA. CDR3 length equals 16 residues. The CDR3 protein is CASSRTASLFDNEQFF. DNA for the CDR3: TGTGCCAGCAGCCGGACAGCTTCCCTGTTCGACAATGAGCAGTTCTTC.

The chain joins TRBV7-9 to TRBJ2-2; D is perhaps TRBD1 (5 bases). CDR3 size: 14 residues. Germline V gene sequence: CDR1 SEHNR, CDR2 FQNEAQ (reference sequence). The V gene lost 2 bases and the J gene lost 3 bases, with 7 bases spanning the gap. Here the CDR3 reads CASSLRGYTGELFF. CDR3 sequence (DNA): TGTGCCAGCAGCTTAAGGGGTTACACCGGGGAGCTGTTTTTT.

CDR3 region: CSVSTGSGYTF. Written as DNA, the CDR3 is TGCAGCGTGTCCACAGGGTCCGGCTACACCTTC. V usage is TRBV29-1 and J usage is TRBJ1-2; a weak D match, TRBD1 (6 bases). CDR1 is SQVTM, CDR2 ANQGSEA, per germline. V was cut by 6 bases and J by 8 bases, with 13 bases left in between. The CDR3 contains 11 residues.

This clone has more than one count but fewer than ten. This rearrangement joins TRBV30 to TRBJ1-2, with TRBD1 matching over 7 bases. Germline loops: CDR1 GTSNPN, CDR2 SVGIG (reference sequence). This CDR3 is 13 amino acids long. V was clipped by 6 bases and J by 1 base; unmatched bases: 5. CDR3 sequence: CACQGQVNYGYTF. For the CDR3, the DNA is TGTGCCTGCCAAGGACAGGTTAACTATGGCTACACCTTC.

V gene TRBV4-3 combines with J gene TRBJ2-7; maybe TRBD1 (5 bases). Germline CDR1 is LGHNA and CDR2 is YSLEER. V lost 0 bases and J 7 bases, leaving 19 bases between the germline ends. CDR3 length equals 16 residues. CDR3 sequence (DNA): TGCGCCAGCAGCCAAGATGTGGGGCAATGGGGTGGTGAGCAGTACTTC. It encodes CASSQDVGQWGGEQYF.

The rearrangement uses TRBV5-1 and TRBJ2-6, with D possibly matching TRBD1 (5 bases). The CDR3 consists of 16 residues. Per germline, CDR1 SGHRS and CDR2 YFSETQ. V shed 0 bases and J shed 2 bases, with 9 bases lying between them. The CDR3 spells CASSLVRGTGANVLTF. Here the CDR3 DNA reads TGCGCCAGCAGCTTGGTAAGGGGAACTGGGGCCAACGTCCTGACTTTC.